This T cell receptor beta chain is drawn from a study of T cell responses to AZD1222 COVID-19 vaccine. Study outcomes and limitations: Only a handful of individuals given AZD1222 were seropositive at baseline.

Remarks on this clone: Its target is unknown.

Deletions cut 4 bases from V and 6 bases from J, with 22 bases between. CDR1 LNHDA and CDR2 SQIVND come from the germline V gene (reference sequence). This CDR3 has 17 amino acids. Generated by immunoSEQ multiplex PCR, the TCRdb table keeps only in-frame clones and is missing some. The sample carries 110,000 or so clones, 88% recorded once. The chain joins TRBV19 to TRBJ1-5, with a possible D match to TRBD1 (5 bases). The sequences come from peripheral blood, collected 28 days after the second AZD1222 dose. This sequence was found in an adult who received the AZD1222 COVID-19 vaccine. CDR3 in amino acids: CASSTRIDWGLGQPQHF. CDR3 bases: TGTGCCAGTAGTACCCGCATTGACTGGGGCTTAGGTCAGCCCCAGCATTTT.